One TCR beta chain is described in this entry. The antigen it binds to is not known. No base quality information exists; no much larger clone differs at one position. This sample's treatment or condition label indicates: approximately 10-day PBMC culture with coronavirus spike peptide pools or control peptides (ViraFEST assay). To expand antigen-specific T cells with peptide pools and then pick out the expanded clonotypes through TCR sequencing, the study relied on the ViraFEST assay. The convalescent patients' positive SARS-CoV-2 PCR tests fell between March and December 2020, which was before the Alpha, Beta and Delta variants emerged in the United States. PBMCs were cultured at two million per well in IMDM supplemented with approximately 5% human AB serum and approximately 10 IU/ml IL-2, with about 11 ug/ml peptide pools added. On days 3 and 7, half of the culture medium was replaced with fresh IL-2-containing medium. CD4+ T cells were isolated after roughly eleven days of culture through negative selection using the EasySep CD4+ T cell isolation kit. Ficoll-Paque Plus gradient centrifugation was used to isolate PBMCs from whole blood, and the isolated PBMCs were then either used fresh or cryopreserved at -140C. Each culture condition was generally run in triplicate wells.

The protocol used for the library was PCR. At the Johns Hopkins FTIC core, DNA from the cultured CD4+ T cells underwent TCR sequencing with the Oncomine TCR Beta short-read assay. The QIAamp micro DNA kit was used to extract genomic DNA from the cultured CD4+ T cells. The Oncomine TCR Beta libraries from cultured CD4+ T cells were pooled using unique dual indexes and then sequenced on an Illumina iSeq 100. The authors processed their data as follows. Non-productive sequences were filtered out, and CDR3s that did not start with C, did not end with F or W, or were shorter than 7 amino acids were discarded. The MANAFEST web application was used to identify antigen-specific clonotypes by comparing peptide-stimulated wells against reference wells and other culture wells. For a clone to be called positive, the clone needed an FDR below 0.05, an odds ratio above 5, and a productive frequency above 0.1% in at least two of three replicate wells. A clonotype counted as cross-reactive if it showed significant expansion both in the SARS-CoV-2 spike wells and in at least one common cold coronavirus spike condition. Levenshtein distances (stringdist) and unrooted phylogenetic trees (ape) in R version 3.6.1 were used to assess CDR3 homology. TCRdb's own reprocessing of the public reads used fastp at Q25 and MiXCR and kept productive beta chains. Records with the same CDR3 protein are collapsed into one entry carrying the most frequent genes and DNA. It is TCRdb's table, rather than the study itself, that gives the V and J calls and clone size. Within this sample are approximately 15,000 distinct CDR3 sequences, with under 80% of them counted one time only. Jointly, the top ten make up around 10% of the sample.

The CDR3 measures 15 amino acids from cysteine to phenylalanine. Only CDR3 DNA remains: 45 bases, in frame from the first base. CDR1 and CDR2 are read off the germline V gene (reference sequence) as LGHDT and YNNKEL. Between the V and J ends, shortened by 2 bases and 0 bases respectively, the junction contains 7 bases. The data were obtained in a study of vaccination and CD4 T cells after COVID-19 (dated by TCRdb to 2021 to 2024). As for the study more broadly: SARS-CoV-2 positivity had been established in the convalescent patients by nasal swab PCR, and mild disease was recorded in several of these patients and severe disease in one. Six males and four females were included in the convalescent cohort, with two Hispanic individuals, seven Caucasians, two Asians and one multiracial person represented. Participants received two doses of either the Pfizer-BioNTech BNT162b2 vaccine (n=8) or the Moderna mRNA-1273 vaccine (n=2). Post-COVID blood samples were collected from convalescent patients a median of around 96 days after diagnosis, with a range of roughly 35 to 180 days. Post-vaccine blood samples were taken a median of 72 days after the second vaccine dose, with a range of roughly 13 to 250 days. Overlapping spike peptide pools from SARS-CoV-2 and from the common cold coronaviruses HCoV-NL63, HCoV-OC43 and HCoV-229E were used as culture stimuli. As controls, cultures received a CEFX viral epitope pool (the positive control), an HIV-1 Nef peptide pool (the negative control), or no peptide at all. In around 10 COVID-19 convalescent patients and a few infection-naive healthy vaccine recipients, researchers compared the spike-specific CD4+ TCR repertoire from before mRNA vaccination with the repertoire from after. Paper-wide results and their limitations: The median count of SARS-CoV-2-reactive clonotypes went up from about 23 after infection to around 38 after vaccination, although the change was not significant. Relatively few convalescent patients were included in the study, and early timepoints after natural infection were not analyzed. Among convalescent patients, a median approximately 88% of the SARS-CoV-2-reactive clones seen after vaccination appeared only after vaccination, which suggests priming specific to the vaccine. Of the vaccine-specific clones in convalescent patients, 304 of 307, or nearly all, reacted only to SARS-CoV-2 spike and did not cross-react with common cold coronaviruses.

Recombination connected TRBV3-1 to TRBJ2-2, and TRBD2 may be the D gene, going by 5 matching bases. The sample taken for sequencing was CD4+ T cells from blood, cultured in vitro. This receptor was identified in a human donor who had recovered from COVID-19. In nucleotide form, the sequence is TGTGCCAGCAGCCAAAGAGGGTCGAACACCGGGGAGCTGTTTTTT. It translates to CASSQRGSNTGELFF.